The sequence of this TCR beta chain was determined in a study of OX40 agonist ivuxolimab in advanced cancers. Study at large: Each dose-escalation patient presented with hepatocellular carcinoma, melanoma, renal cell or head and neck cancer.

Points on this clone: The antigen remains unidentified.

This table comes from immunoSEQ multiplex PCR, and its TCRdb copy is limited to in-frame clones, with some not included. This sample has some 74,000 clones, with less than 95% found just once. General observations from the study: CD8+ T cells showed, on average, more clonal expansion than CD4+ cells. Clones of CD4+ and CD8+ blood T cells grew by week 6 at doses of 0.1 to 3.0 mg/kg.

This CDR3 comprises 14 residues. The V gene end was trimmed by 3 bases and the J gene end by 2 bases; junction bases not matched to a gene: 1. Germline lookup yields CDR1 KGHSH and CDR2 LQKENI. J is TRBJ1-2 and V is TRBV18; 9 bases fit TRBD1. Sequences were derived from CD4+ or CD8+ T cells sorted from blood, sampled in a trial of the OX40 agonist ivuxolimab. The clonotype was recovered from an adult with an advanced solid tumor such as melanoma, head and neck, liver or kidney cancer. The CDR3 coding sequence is TGTGCCAGCTCACCCGGGACAGGGAACTATGGCTACACCTTC. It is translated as CASSPGTGNYGYTF.